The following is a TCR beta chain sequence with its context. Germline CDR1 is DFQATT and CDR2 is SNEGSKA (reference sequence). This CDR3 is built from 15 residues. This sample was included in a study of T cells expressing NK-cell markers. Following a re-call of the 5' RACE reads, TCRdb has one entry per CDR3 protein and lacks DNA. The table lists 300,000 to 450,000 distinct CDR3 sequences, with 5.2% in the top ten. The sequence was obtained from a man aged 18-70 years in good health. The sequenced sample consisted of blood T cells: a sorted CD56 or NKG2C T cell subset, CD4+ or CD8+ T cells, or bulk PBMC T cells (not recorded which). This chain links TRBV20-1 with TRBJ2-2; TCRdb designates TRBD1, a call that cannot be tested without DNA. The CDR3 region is CSARQGQLSTGELFF.